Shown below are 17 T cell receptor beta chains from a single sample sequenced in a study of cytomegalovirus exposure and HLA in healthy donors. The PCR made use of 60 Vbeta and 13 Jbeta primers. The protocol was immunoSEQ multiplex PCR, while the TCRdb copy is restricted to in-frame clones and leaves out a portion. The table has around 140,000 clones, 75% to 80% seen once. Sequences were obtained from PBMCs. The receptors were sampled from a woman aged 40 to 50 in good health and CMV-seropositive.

DNA for the CDR3: TGTGCCAGCAGTGACCGTGGGGCGTCCGGAAACACCATATATTTT. As protein: CASSDRGASGNTIYF. The chain recombines TRBV2 with TRBJ1-3; the D gene is possibly TRBD1 (5 bases). V lost 3 bases to trimming and J lost 4 bases, with 13 bases between them. The CDR3 has 15 amino acids. CDR1 and CDR2 (germline): SNHLY, FYNNEI.

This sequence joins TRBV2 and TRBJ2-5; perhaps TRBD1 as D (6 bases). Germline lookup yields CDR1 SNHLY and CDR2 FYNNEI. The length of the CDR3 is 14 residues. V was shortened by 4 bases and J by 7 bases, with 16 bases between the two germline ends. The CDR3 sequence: CASSVAYATGTQYF. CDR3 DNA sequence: TGTGCCAGCAGTGTGGCATACGCGACAGGGACCCAGTACTTC.

The CDR3 reads CASSFRLADTGELFF. The CDR3, as DNA: TGTGCCAGCAGCTTTAGACTAGCGGACACCGGGGAGCTGTTTTTT. The chain couples TRBV7-6 to TRBJ2-2; 9 bases are a match to TRBD2. Germline-derived CDR1 and CDR2 are SGHVS and FNYEAQ. V shed 3 bases and J 3 bases; nucleotides not matched to a gene: 2. This CDR3 has 15 residues.

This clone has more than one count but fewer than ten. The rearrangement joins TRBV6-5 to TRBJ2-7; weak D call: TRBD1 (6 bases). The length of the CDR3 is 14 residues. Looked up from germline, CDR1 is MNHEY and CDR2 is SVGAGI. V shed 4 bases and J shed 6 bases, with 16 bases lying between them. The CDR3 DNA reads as TGTGCCAGCAGTTCGCCCTCACAGGGTCCCGAGCAGTACTTC. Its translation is CASSSPSQGPEQYF.

As DNA, the CDR3 is TGTGCCAGCAGCTTAGTGGTTAGCGGTGAAGCTTTCTTT. This codes for CASSLVVSGEAFF. V is TRBV11-2 and J is TRBJ1-1; D is unclear. The CDR3 covers 13 residues. The V end was cut by 1 base, the J end by 7 bases, with 10 bases between. The V gene's germline CDR1 is SGHAT and CDR2 FQNNGV. The full variable domain, with the rest looked up from reference TRBV11-2 and TRBJ1-1, is EAGVAQSPRYKIIEKRQSVAFWCNPISGHATLYWYQQILGQGPKLLIQFQNNGVVDDSQLPKDRFSAERLKGVDSTLKIQPAKLEDSAVYLCASSLVVSGEAFFGQGTRLTVV.

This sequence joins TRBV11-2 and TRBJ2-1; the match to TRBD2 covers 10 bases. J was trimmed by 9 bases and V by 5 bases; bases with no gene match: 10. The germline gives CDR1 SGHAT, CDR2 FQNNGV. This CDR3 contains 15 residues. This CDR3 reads CASSREREGFREQFF. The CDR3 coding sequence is TGTGCCAGCAGCCGGGAGCGGGAGGGGTTCCGTGAGCAGTTCTTC.

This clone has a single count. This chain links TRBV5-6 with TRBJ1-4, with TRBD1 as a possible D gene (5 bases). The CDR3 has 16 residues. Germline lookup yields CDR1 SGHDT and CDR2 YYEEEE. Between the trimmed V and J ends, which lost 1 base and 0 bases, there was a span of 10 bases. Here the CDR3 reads CASSLWQTATNEKLFF. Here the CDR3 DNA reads TGTGCCAGCAGCTTGTGGCAGACAGCAACTAATGAAAAACTGTTTTTT.

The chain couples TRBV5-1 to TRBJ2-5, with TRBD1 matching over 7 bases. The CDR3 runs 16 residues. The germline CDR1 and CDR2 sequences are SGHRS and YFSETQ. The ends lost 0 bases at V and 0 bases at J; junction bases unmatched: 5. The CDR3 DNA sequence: TGCGCCAGCAGCTTGGACGGGACAGCGTACCAAGAGACCCAGTACTTC. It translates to CASSLDGTAYQETQYF. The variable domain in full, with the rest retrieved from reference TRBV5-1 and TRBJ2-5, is KAGVTQTPRYLIKTRGQQVTLSCSPISGHRSVSWYQQTPGQGLQFLFEYFSETQRNKGNFPGRFSGRQFSNSRSEMNVSTLELGDSALYLCASSLDGTAYQETQYFGPGTRLLVL.

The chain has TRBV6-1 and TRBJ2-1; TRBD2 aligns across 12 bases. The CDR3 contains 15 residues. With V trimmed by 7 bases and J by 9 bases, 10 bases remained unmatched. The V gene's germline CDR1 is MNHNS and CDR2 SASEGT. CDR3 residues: CASTSGLAGFPEQFF. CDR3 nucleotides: TGTGCCAGCACCTCCGGACTAGCGGGATTTCCTGAGCAGTTCTTC.

The CDR3 loop is CASSLGTGMQPQHF. CDR3 sequence (DNA): TGTGCCAGCAGTTTAGGGACAGGTATGCAGCCCCAGCATTTT. The rearrangement joins TRBV28 to TRBJ1-5, with TRBD1 matching 8 bases. In germline, CDR1 is MDHEN, CDR2 SYDVKM. V shed 2 bases, J shed 7 bases, and the junction held 4 bases outside the gene matches. The length of the CDR3 is 14 residues.

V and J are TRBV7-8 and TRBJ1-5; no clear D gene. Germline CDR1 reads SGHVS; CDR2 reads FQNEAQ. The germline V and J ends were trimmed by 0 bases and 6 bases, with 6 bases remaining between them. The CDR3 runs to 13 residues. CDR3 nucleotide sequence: TGTGCCAGCAGCTTAGCGTCTCGTCAGCCCCAGCATTTT. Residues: CASSLASRQPQHF. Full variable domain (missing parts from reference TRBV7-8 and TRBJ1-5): GAGVSQSPRYKVAKRGQDVALRCDPISGHVSLFWYQQALGQGPEFLTYFQNEAQLDKSGLPSDRFFAERPEGSVSTLKIQRTQQEDSAVYLCASSLASRQPQHFGDGTRLSIL.

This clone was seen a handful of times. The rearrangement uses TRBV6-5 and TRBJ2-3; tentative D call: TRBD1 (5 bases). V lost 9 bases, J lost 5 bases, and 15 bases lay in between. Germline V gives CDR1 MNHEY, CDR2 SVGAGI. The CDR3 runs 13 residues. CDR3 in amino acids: CASFGRGGDTQYF. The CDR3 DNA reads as TGTGCCAGTTTTGGTAGGGGCGGAGATACGCAGTATTTT.

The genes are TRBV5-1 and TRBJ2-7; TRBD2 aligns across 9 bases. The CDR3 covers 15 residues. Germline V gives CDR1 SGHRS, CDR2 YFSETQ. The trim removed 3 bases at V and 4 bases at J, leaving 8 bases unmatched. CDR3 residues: CASSSLSGSGYEQYF. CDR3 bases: TGCGCCAGCAGCTCACTTAGCGGGAGTGGATACGAGCAGTACTTC.

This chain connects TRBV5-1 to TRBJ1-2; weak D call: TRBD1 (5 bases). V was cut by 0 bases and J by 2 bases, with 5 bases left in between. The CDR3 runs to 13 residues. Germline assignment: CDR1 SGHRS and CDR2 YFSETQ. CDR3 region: CASSLAGNYGYTF. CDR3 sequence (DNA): TGCGCCAGCAGCTTGGCAGGGAACTATGGCTACACCTTC.

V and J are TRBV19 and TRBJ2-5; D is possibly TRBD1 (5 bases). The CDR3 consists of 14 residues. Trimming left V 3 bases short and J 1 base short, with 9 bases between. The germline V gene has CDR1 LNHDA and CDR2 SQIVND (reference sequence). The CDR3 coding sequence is TGTGCCAGTAGTATCCGCAGGGCCCAAGAGACCCAGTACTTC. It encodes CASSIRRAQETQYF.

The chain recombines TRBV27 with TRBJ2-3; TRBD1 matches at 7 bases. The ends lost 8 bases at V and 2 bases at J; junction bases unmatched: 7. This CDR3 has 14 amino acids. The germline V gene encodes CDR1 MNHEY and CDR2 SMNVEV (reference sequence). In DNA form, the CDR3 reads TGTGCCAGCCGTACTACAGGGGACACAGATACGCAGTATTTT. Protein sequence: CASRTTGDTDTQYF.

The DNA for the CDR3 is TGTGCCTGGAGTGTGGCTGACAGGGATAATTCACCCCTCCACTTT. It codes for CAWSVADRDNSPLHF. The chain joins TRBV30 to TRBJ1-6, with 7 nucleotides matching TRBD1. V lost 0 bases and J lost 5; bases outside the gene matches: 4. This CDR3 region has 15 residues. Germline V CDR1 and CDR2: GTSNPN, SVGIG (reference sequence).